The sequence of this T cell receptor (beta chain) was determined in a study of T-cell memory formation after mild COVID-19. Trimming shortened V by 0 bases and J by 0 bases, and 10 bases separated the two germline ends. The length of the CDR3 is 16 residues. Germline-derived CDR1 and CDR2 are SGHDT and YYEEEE. Details on this clonotype: Antigen: not known.

Study-level findings and limits: Cross-reactive memory apparently joined, as some responding clones appeared in pre-infection memory. Day 15 to 85 contractors were CD4/CD8 balanced; later expanders leaned CD4+.

Employing constant-segment primers, 5'RACE generated TCR alpha and TCR beta cDNA libraries bearing sample barcodes and UMIs. TCRdb analysed the 5' RACE reads with MiXCR anew, one entry per CDR3 protein. The data contain 500,000 to 650,000 distinct CDR3 sequences, 20% to 25% of them singletons. V and J are TRBV5-6 and TRBJ2-1, with TRBD1 as a possible D gene (5 bases). The sequence was obtained from an adult woman who had mild COVID-19 (a few samples of this study predate the infection). Cell type and time point are not known. The sequenced sample consisted of PBMCs or a T cell subset sorted from them (not recorded which). The CDR3, as DNA: TGTGCCAGCAGCTTGGAGGGGCCGAGCTCCTACAATGAGCAGTTCTTC. It translates to CASSLEGPSSYNEQFF.